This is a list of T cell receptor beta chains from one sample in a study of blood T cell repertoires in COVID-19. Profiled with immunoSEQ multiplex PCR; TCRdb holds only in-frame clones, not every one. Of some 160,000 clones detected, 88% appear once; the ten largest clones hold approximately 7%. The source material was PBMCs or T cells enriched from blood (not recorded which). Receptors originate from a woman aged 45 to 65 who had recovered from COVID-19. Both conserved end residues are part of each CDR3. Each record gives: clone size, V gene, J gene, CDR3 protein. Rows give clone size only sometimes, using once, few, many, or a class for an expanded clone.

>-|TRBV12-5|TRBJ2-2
CASGVGTGGTGELFF
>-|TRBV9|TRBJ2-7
CASSAADRNSYEQYF
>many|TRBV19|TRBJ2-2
CASSIDGPHGPAWNTGELFF
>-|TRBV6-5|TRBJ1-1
CASTHGENTEAFF
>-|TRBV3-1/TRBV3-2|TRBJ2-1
CASSQEVVAGEQFF
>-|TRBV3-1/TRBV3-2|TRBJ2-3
CASRGSGTAGTDTQYF
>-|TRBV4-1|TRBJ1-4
CASSQASLTGVEKLFF
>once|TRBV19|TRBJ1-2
CASSRDRVYGYTF
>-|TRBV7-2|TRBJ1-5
CASSLPGGSNQPQHF
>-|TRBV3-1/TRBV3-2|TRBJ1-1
CASSLNQGAAFF
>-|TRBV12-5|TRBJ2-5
CASGFGTSGGETQYF
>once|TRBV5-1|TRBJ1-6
CASSLAGTGNSPLHF
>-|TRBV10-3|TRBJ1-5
CAISEGGRGLDQPQHF
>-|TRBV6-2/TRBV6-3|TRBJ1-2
CASSSQGARTGYTF
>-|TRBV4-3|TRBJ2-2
CASSPGANTGELFF
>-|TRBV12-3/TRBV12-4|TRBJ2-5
CASSLEGWETQYF
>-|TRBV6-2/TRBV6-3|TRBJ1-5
CASSYSGQEGQPQHF
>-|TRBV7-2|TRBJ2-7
CASSLAVSGLAREQYF
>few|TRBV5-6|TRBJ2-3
CASSLQVGFSNTQYF
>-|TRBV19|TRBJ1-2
CATKLGTGFYTF
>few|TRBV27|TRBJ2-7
CASSVGLGAYEQYF
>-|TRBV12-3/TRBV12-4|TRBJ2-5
CASALSGVETQYF
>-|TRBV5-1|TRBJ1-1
CASSRRTGRLIDTEAFF
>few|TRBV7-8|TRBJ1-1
CASSVIQGVGTEAFF
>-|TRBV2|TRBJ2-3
CASSVGDTQYF
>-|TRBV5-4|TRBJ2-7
CASSSSGGPMAEQYF
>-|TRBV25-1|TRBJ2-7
CASSDNYQGWGTYEQYF
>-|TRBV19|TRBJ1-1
CASRSLQGHTEAFF
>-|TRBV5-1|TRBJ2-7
CASSRSGGGYEQYF
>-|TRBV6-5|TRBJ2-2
CASSYQGGGTGELFF
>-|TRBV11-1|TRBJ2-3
CASSLERRDTQYF
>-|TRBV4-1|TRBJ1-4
CASSPQRTGALNEKLFF
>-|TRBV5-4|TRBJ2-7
CASSLEPSSYEQYF
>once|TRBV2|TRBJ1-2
CASSANGGHSLRPF
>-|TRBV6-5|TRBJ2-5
CASRRAGAETQYF
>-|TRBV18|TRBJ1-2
CASSPLVRAGDGYTF
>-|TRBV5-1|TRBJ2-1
CASSLDGEQFF
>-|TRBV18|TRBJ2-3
CASSPPGGLVTPDTQYF
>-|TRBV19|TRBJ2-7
CASSIALVVAGAVYEQYF
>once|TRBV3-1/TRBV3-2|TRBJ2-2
CASSQDHGLAGGNTGELFF
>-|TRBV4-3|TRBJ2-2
CASSQASSGGPTGELFF
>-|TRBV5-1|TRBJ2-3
CASSLTSGGTKATDTQYF
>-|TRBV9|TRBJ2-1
CASSRQGLDYNEQFF
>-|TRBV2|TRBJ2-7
CASSPLSSYEQYF
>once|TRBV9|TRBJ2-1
CASSFRDRGVEQFF
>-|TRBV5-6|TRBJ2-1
CASTRWRASSYNEQFF
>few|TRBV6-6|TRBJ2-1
CASSRLAGGKDEQFF
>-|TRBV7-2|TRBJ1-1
CASSSQTGLNTEAFF
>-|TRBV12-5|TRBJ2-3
CASGTREGVTDTQYF